Following are 29 T cell receptor beta chains from one sample sequenced in a study of beta chain features in type 1 diabetes. As every portion of the isolated RNA was reverse transcribed, the sequencing read expressed TCRB transcripts. Sequencing used immunoSEQ multiplex PCR; TCRdb keeps in-frame clones, though not all of them. This table has about 330,000 clones, approximately 11% appearing once. The sample consisted of naive CD4+ T cells from blood. The receptors here all came from a woman aged 25 to 45 in good health.

The J gene is TRBJ1-5, the V gene TRBV19; 12 positions agree with TRBD1. J gave up 7 bases and V 3 bases, and 4 bases lay outside the gene matches. CDR1 is LNHDA and CDR2 is SQIVND in the germline V gene (reference sequence). CDR3 length: 15 amino acids. CDR3 sequence reads: CASSIPGTGGQPQHF. In DNA, the CDR3 is TGTGCCAGTAGTATCCCCGGGACAGGGGGCCAGCCCCAGCATTTT. The entire variable domain, with the rest obtained from reference TRBV19 and TRBJ1-5, is as follows: DGGITQSPKYLFRKEGQNVTLSCEQNLNHDAMYWYRQDPGQGLRLIYYSQIVNDFQKGDIAEGYSVSREKKESFPLTVTSAQKNPTAFYLCASSIPGTGGQPQHFGDGTRLSIL.

The J gene is TRBJ2-4, the V gene TRBV18; D is unresolved. Trimming took off 3 bases at V and 5 bases at J, with 5 bases between the two ends. CDR1 and CDR2 from the germline V gene are KGHSH and LQKENI. This CDR3 contains 12 residues. CDR3 protein: CASSPSQNIQYF. Written as DNA, the CDR3 is TGTGCCAGCTCACCCAGTCAAAACATTCAGTACTTC.

This clone was detected only a few times. V is TRBV7-9 and J is TRBJ2-3, with TRBD2 identical over 8 bases. The ends lost 4 bases at V and 0 bases at J; junction bases unmatched: 6. Germline V gene data show CDR1 as SEHNR and CDR2 as FQNEAQ (reference sequence). The CDR3 runs to 16 residues. The CDR3 bases are TGTGCCAGCAGCTCGCCTAGCGGGCTGAGCACAGATACGCAGTATTTT. This encodes CASSSPSGLSTDTQYF.

The genes are TRBV5-1 and TRBJ2-7; D may be TRBD2 (5 bases). The V end was cut by 0 bases, the J end by 2 bases, with 18 bases between. The CDR3 totals 17 residues. Looked up from germline, CDR1 is SGHRS and CDR2 is YFSETQ. CDR3: CASSLVALTAETYEQYF. CDR3 coding DNA: TGCGCCAGCAGCTTGGTAGCACTTACAGCGGAAACCTACGAGCAGTACTTC.

This clone was seen more than once but under ten times. The genes are TRBV2 and TRBJ2-5, with D maybe TRBD2 (5 bases). Germline-derived CDR1 and CDR2 are SNHLY and FYNNEI. V dropped 3 bases and J dropped 7 bases, with 12 bases sitting between them. The CDR3 runs 13 residues. Here the CDR3 reads CASSEEEPGTQYF. In DNA, the CDR3 is TGTGCCAGCAGTGAGGAGGAGCCAGGGACCCAGTACTTC.

This clone was detected only a few times. This chain links TRBV7-2 with TRBJ2-7; TRBD2 agrees at 11 bases. Losses at the gene ends were 2 bases for V and 1 base for J; bases not matched to a gene: 1. The CDR3 extends over 15 amino acids. Per germline, CDR1 SGHTA and CDR2 FQGNSA. The CDR3 loop reads CASSLSSGRSYEQYF. The CDR3 nucleotides are TGTGCCAGCAGCTTATCTAGCGGGAGGTCCTACGAGCAGTACTTC.

The chain employs TRBV5-1 and TRBJ2-3, with unresolved D. The CDR3 sequence is 12 residues long. The V gene's germline CDR1 is SGHRS and CDR2 YFSETQ. The V and J ends lost 4 bases and 11 bases respectively, with 14 bases between them. DNA of the CDR3: TGCGCCAGCAGCCAGGTCCAAAGTCTGCAGTATTTT. It encodes CASSQVQSLQYF.

This clone has a handful of counts. The chain uses TRBV29-1 and TRBJ2-5; 8 bases fit TRBD2. V was clipped by 8 bases and J by 5 bases; unmatched bases: 16. The CDR3 totals 15 residues. CDR1 is SQVTM and CDR2 is ANQGSEA in the germline V gene. The chain's CDR3 is CSTSGGVPPKETQYF. CDR3 coding DNA: TGCAGCACCTCCGGGGGGGTCCCGCCGAAGGAGACCCAGTACTTC.

This clone was counted only a few times. The rearrangement uses TRBV7-2 and TRBJ1-1, with D unresolved. Trimming shortened V by 5 bases and J by 5 bases, and 12 bases separated the two germline ends. Germline lookup yields CDR1 SGHTA and CDR2 FQGNSA. The length of the CDR3 is 13 residues. The CDR3 spells CASSAGGWTEAFF. In nucleotides, the CDR3 is TGTGCCAGCAGCGCGGGTGGTTGGACTGAAGCTTTCTTT.

This sequence joins TRBV21-1 and TRBJ2-1; the tabulated D call, TRBD2, remains unverified against the DNA. TRBV21-1 is deemed a pseudogene. The CDR3 is 17 amino acids. The chain's CDR3 is CASSKEASGDSYNEQFF. The CDR3 DNA reads as TGTGCCAGCAGCAAAGAGGCTAGCGGGGACTCCTACAATGAGCAGTTCTTC.

This clone appeared a few times. V and J are TRBV6-5 and TRBJ2-5; 8 bases agree with TRBD2. The length of the CDR3 is 13 residues. The J segment lost 5 bases and the V segment lost 6 bases, leaving 5 bases of the junction unmatched. Germline-derived CDR1 and CDR2 are MNHEY and SVGAGI. The CDR3 spells CASRGTGGETQYF. CDR3 bases: TGTGCCAGCAGAGGGACGGGAGGGGAGACCCAGTACTTC.

V and J are TRBV14 and TRBJ1-2; D gene uncertain. There are 14 residues in the CDR3. The ends were cut back, 0 bases at V and 8 bases at J, with 13 bases in the middle. Germline CDR1 reads SGHDN; CDR2 reads FVKESK. The CDR3 protein is CASSQERGSLGYTF. In DNA form, the CDR3 reads TGTGCCAGCAGCCAAGAGCGGGGATCACTAGGCTACACCTTC.

This clone was counted a few times. The chain links TRBV6-5 to TRBJ2-7, with 7 bases matching TRBD1. The germline gives CDR1 MNHEY, CDR2 SVGAGI. The V segment lost 0 bases and the J segment 0 bases; nucleotides outside the gene matches: 5. The CDR3 totals 16 residues. CDR3 sequence (DNA): TGTGCCAGCAGTTACTCCGGGACAGTGGTCTCCTACGAGCAGTACTTC. Residues: CASSYSGTVVSYEQYF.

The sample holds a few counts of this clone. CDR3 DNA: TGTGCCACCAGCAGTCGAAGGGCTAGCGGGAGTCTCTACGAGCAGTACTTC. Its translation: CATSSRRASGSLYEQYF. The rearrangement uses TRBV15 and TRBJ2-7; 10 bases line up with TRBD2. The V gene end was trimmed by 3 bases and the J gene end by 3 bases; junction bases not matched to a gene: 11. Germline V gene sequence: CDR1 LNHNV, CDR2 YYDKDF (reference sequence). There are 17 residues in the CDR3.

This chain uses TRBV18 with TRBJ2-1, with D perhaps matching TRBD2 (6 bases). The CDR3 has 16 amino acids. Per the germline V gene, CDR1 is KGHSH and CDR2 is LQKENI. Trimming took off 6 bases at V and 5 bases at J, with 20 bases between the two ends. The CDR3 DNA reads TGTGCCAGCTCTCCCAAAAATAGCGGAGGGGACAATGAGCAGTTCTTC. It specifies CASSPKNSGGDNEQFF.

The chain joins TRBV5-1 to TRBJ2-3, with TRBD2 matching over 8 bases. The CDR3 loop spans 16 amino acids. The V and J ends lost 0 bases and 4 bases, in that order; junction bases with no gene match: 7. In germline, CDR1 is SGHRS, CDR2 YFSETQ. The CDR3 DNA reads TGCGCCAGCAGCTTGGGACCTTCGGGAGGGCCAGATACGCAGTATTTT. Amino acid sequence: CASSLGPSGGPDTQYF.

This clone has just a few counts. J is TRBJ2-7 and V is TRBV6-5; no clear D. V was pared by 6 bases and J by 3 bases, with 6 bases between. Germline V gene sequence: CDR1 MNHEY, CDR2 SVGAGI. This CDR3 spans 11 amino acids. The CDR3 nucleotides read TGTGCCAGCAGCGCTAACTACGAGCAGTACTTC. Its translation is CASSANYEQYF.

The chain carries TRBV27 and TRBJ2-3; D might be TRBD2 (6 bases). There are 16 residues in the CDR3. The V gene lost 7 bases and the J gene lost 0 bases, with 17 bases spanning the gap. Per the germline V gene, CDR1 is MNHEY and CDR2 is SMNVEV (reference sequence). The CDR3 nucleotides are TGTGCCAGCACCCCCCTTATGGGGGGAAGCACAGATACGCAGTATTTT. Protein: CASTPLMGGSTDTQYF.

The V and J genes are TRBV6-6 and TRBJ2-7, with 9 bases identical to TRBD2. From germline, CDR1 is MNHNY and CDR2 SVGAGI (reference sequence). J gave up 2 bases and V 6 bases, and 8 bases lay outside the gene matches. The CDR3 contains 15 residues. The CDR3 coding sequence is TGTGCCAGCAGCCCGGGAGCGGGAGGCCCCTACGAGCAGTACTTC. As protein: CASSPGAGGPYEQYF.

The chain is built from TRBV28 and TRBJ1-5; 9 bases line up with TRBD1. CDR3 size: 16 residues. The ends lost 6 bases at V and 4 bases at J; junction bases unmatched: 10. The germline CDR1 and CDR2 sequences are MDHEN and SYDVKM. The CDR3 coding sequence is TGTGCCAGCAGCCGACAGGGGGTAAGCCTTAATCAGCCCCAGCATTTT. The encoded protein is CASSRQGVSLNQPQHF.

V usage is TRBV6-5 and J usage is TRBJ2-7; no definite D call. The V and J ends lost 7 bases and 6 bases respectively, with 16 bases between them. The CDR3 has 13 amino acids. CDR1 is MNHEY and CDR2 is SVGAGI in the germline V gene. CDR3 loop: CASTGLERGEQYF. The CDR3 bases are TGTGCCAGCACCGGTCTAGAACGAGGCGAGCAGTACTTC.

The chain links TRBV18 to TRBJ2-7; D gene unclear. The CDR3 contains 12 residues. Between the trimmed V and J ends, which lost 6 bases and 5 bases, there was a span of 11 bases. CDR1 is KGHSH, CDR2 LQKENI, per germline. The CDR3 coding sequence is TGTGCCAGCTCCCGGTATGATAACGAGCAGTACTTC. This encodes CASSRYDNEQYF.

This clone was counted only a few times. J is TRBJ2-7 and V is TRBV18; a possible D gene is TRBD1 (6 bases). The V end lost 5 bases, the J end lost 4 bases, and 9 bases lay between the germline ends. The CDR3 runs 12 residues. From germline, CDR1 is KGHSH and CDR2 LQKENI. Here the CDR3 DNA reads TGTGCCAGCTCAGCCGACAGGTACGAGCAGTACTTC. Protein sequence: CASSADRYEQYF.

This clone was detected ten times or more. The V gene is TRBV4-3, the J gene TRBJ1-5, with D possibly being TRBD1 (5 bases). Germline-derived CDR1 and CDR2 are LGHNA and YSLEER. Trimming took 4 bases from V and 7 from J, leaving 14 bases between them. CDR3 length: 14 amino acids. The CDR3 here is CASSPGGAQQPQHF. The CDR3 DNA is TGCGCCAGCAGCCCGGGAGGGGCACAGCAGCCCCAGCATTTT.

The chain carries TRBV18 and TRBJ2-1, with D unresolved. This CDR3 contains 16 residues. Germline V lookup: CDR1 KGHSH, CDR2 LQKENI. The germline V and J ends were trimmed by 2 bases and 7 bases, with 18 bases remaining between them. CDR3 residues: CASSPNAASDGNEQFF. DNA of the CDR3: TGTGCCAGCTCACCAAACGCGGCATCAGACGGGAATGAGCAGTTCTTC.

This clone was found a few times. The V call is TRBV15, the J call TRBJ2-7, with D possibly being TRBD2 (5 bases). Germline-derived CDR1 and CDR2 are LNHNV and YYDKDF (reference sequence). This CDR3 is built from 14 residues. Deletions cut 3 bases from V and 4 bases from J, with 13 bases between. CDR3: CATSSELGGYEQYF. The CDR3 DNA is TGTGCCACCAGCAGTGAATTGGGCGGGTACGAGCAGTACTTC.

This clone appeared a few times. Within the sample, other DNA sequences also encode this same CDR3. The V and J genes are TRBV18 and TRBJ2-7; possibly TRBD1 for D (6 bases). Per the germline V gene, CDR1 is KGHSH and CDR2 is LQKENI. CDR3 length: 14 residues. V lost 2 bases, J lost 0 bases, and 8 bases lay in between. The CDR3 sequence is CASSPTGSSYEQYF. CDR3 nucleotide sequence: TGTGCCAGCTCACCAACAGGGTCCTCCTACGAGCAGTACTTC.

The rearrangement joins TRBV6-5 to TRBJ1-5; 7 bases map to TRBD1. J lost 2 bases, V lost 6 bases, and 7 bases had no gene match. The CDR3 totals 15 residues. Germline V lookup: CDR1 MNHEY, CDR2 SVGAGI. CDR3 in DNA: TGTGCCAGCAGCGACCAGGGGGGCGGCAATCAGCCCCAGCATTTT. Protein: CASSDQGGGNQPQHF.

The chain couples TRBV7-9 to TRBJ2-1; 8 nucleotides agree with TRBD2. The CDR3 has 16 amino acids. Germline trimming cut 5 bases from V and 8 bases from J; bases unmatched to any gene: 14. The germline gives CDR1 SEHNR, CDR2 FQNEAQ (reference sequence). CDR3 coding DNA: TGTGCCAGCAGCCCCCCGGGGACTAGTAGTTTCCATGAGCAGTTCTTC. Translating gives CASSPPGTSSFHEQFF.